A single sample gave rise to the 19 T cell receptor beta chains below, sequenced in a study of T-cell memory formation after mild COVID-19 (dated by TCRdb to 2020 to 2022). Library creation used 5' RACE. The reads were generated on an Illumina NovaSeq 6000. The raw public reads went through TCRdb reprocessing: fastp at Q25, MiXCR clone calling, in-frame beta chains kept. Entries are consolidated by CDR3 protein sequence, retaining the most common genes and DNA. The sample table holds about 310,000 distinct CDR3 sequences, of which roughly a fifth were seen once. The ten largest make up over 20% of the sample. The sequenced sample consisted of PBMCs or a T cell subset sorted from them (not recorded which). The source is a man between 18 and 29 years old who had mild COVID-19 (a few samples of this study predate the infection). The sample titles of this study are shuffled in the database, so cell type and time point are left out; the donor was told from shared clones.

CDR3 sequence reads: CSVGGPASTDTQYF. The CDR3 nucleotides read TGCAGCGTGGGGGGGCCAGCTAGCACAGATACGCAGTATTTT. The V call is TRBV29-1, the J call TRBJ2-3; tentatively, D is TRBD2 (7 bases). Germline V gene lookup returns CDR1 SQVTM and CDR2 ANQGSEA. Between the trimmed V and J ends, which lost 6 bases and 0 bases, there was a span of 13 bases. The CDR3 runs 14 residues.

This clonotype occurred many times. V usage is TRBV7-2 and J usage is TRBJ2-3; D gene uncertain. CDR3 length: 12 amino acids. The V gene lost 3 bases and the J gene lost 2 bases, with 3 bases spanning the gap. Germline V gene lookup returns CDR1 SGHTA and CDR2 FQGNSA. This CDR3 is CASSFYTDTQYF. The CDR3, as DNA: TGTGCCAGCAGCTTTTACACAGATACGCAGTATTTT.

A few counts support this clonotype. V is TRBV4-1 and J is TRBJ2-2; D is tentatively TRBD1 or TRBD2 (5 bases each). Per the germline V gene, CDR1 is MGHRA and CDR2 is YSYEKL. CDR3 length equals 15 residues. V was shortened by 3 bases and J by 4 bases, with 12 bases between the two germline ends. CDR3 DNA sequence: TGCGCCAGCAGCCATATCGAGGGGAGCACCGGGGAGCTGTTTTTT. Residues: CASSHIEGSTGELFF.

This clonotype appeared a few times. The CDR3 sequence is CAISGRGLSDTQYF. The CDR3 nucleotides are TGTGCCATCAGTGGCAGAGGGTTATCGGATACGCAGTATTTT. This chain joins TRBV10-3 and TRBJ2-3; possibly TRBD2 for D (5 bases). The germline V gene encodes CDR1 ENHRY and CDR2 SYGVKD. With 4 bases removed from V and 6 bases from J, the gap between germline ends came to 14 bases. The CDR3 totals 14 residues.

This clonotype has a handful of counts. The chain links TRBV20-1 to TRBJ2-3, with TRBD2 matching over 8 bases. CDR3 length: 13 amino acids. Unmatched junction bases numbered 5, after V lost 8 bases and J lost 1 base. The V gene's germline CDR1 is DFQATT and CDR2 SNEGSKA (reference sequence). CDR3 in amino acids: CSTGTSRTDTQYF. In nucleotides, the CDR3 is TGCAGTACCGGGACTAGTCGCACAGATACGCAGTATTTT.

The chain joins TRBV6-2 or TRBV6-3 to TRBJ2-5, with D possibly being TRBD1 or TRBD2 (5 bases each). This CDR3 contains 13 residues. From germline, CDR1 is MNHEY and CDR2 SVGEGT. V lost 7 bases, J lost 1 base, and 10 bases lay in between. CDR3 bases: TGTGCCAGCACCAAGGGACGCCAAGAGACCCAGTACTTC. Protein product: CASTKGRQETQYF.

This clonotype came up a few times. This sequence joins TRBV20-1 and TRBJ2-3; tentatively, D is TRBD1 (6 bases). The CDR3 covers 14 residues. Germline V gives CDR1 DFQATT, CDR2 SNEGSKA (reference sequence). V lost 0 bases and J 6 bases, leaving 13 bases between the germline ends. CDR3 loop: CSAREDSEIDTQYF. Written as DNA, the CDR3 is TGCAGTGCTAGAGAGGACAGTGAAATTGATACGCAGTATTTT.

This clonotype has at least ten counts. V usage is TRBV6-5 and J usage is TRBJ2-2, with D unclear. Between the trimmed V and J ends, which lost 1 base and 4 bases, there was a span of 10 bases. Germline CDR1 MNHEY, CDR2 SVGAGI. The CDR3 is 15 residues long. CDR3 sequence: CASSYYTDITGELFF. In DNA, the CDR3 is TGTGCCAGCAGTTACTACACGGATATCACCGGGGAGCTGTTTTTT.

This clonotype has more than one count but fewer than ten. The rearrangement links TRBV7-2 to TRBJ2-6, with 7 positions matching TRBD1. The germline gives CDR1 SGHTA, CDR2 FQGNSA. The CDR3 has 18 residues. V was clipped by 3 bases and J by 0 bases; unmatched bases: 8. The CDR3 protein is CASSFSGTASSGANVLTF. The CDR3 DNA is TGTGCCAGCAGCTTCTCCGGGACAGCGAGCTCTGGGGCCAACGTCCTGACTTTC.

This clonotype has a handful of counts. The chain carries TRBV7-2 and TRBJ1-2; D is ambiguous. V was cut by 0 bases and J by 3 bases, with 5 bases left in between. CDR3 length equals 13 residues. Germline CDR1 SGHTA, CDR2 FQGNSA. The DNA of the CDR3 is TGTGCCAGCAGCTTAGCTAGATACTATGGCTACACCTTC. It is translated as CASSLARYYGYTF.

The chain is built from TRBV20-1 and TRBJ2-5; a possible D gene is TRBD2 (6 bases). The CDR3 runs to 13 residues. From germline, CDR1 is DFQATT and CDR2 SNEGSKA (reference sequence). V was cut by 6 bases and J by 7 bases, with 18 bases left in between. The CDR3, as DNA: TGCAGTGCCCGGAGAGGGACTTCGGGGACCCAGTACTTC. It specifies CSARRGTSGTQYF.

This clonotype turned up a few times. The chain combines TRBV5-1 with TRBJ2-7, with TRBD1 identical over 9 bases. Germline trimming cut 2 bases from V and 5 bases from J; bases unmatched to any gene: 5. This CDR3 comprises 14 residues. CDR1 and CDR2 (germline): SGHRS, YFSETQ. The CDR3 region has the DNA TGCGCCAGCAGCTTCCAGGACAGGGGTGACGAGCAGTACTTC. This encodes CASSFQDRGDEQYF.

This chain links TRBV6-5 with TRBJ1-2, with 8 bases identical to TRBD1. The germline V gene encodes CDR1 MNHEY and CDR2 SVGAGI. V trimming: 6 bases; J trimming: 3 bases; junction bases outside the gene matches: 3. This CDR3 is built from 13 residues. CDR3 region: CASSIQGDYGYTF. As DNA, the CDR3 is TGTGCCAGCAGCATACAGGGGGACTATGGCTACACCTTC.

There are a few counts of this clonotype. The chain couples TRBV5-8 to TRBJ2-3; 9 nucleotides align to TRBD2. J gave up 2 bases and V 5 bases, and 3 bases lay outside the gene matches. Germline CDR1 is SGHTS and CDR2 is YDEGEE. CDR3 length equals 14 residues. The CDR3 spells CASRLAGDTDTQYF. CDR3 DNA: TGTGCCAGCAGATTAGCGGGGGACACAGATACGCAGTATTTT. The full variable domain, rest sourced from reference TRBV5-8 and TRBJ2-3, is EAGVTQSPTHLIKTRGQQATLRCSPISGHTSVYWYQQALGLGLQFLLWYDEGEERNRGNFPPRFSGRQFPNYSSELNVNALELEDSALYLCASRLAGDTDTQYFGPGTRLTVL.

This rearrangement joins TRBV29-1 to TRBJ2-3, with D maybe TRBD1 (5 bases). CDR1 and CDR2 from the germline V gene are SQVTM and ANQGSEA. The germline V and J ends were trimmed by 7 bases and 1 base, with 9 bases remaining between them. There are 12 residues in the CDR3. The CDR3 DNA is TGCAGCGCGGAACAGGGCACAGATACGCAGTATTTT. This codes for CSAEQGTDTQYF.

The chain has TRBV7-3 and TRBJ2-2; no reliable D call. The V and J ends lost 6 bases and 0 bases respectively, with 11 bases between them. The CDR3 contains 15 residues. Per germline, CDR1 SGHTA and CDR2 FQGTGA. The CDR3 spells CASRSIGPNTGELFF. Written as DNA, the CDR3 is TGTGCCAGCAGATCCATTGGGCCGAACACCGGGGAGCTGTTTTTT. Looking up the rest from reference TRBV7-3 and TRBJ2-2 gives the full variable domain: GAGVSQTPSNKVTEKGKYVELRCDPISGHTALYWYRQSLGQGPEFLIYFQGTGAADDSGLPNDRFFAVRPEGSVSTLKIQRTERGDSAVYLCASRSIGPNTGELFFGEGSRLTVL.

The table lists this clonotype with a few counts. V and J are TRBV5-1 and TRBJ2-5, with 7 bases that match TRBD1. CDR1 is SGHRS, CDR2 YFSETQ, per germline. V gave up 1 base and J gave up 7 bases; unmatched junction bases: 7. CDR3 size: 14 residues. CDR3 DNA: TGCGCCAGCAGCTTGACGACAGGGATGGTGACCCAGTACTTC. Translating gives CASSLTTGMVTQYF. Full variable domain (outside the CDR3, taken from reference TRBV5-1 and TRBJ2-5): KAGVTQTPRYLIKTRGQQVTLSCSPISGHRSVSWYQQTPGQGLQFLFEYFSETQRNKGNFPGRFSGRQFSNSRSEMNVSTLELGDSALYLCASSLTTGMVTQYFGPGTRLLVL.

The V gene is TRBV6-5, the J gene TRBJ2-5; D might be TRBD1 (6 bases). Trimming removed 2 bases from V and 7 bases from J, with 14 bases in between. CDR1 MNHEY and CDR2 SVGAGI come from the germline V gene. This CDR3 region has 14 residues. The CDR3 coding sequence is TGTGCCAGCAGTTACCAGACAGGAATCCGGACCCAGTACTTC. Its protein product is CASSYQTGIRTQYF.

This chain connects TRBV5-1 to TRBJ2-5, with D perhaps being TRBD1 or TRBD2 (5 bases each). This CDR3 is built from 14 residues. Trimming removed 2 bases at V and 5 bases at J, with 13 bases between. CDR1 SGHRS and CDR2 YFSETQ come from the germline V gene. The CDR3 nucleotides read TGCGCCAGCAGCTTCTACCAGGGCGGGGAGACCCAGTACTTC. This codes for CASSFYQGGETQYF.